This TCR beta chain was obtained from a study of shared clonotypes between healthy human individuals. Turning to the study itself: Researchers assigned three CD4 naive, three CD4 memory, two CD8 naive and one CD8 memory plate to each donor. Broader study findings: For naive CD4 cells, roughly 5% of clonotypes were shared across several donors. Among the subsets, naive ones generally showed larger estimated richness than memory ones.

This clone was counted a few times. Its target is unknown. Assay: immunoSEQ multiplex PCR; the TCRdb copy retains only in-frame clones and omits some. The repertoire holds some 500,000 clones, with about 96% as singletons. Specimen: naive CD4+ T cells sorted from blood. This sample's subset: CD45RA+ positively selected. The TCR originated in a woman aged 25 to 39 in good health.

The chain's CDR3 is CASSSQQGATEAFF. CDR3 sequence (DNA): TGTGCCAGCAGCTCTCAACAGGGGGCCACTGAAGCTTTCTTT. The J gene is TRBJ1-1, the V gene TRBV7-9, with 9 bases identical to TRBD1. V was pared by 4 bases and J by 4 bases, with 4 bases of the junction left unmatched. Germline V gives CDR1 SEHNR, CDR2 FQNEAQ (reference sequence). The CDR3 spans 14 residues.